This T cell receptor (beta chain) was documented in a study of cytomegalovirus exposure and HLA in healthy donors. Notes on the study in general: The authors enumerated 164 TCR beta chains as linked to cytomegalovirus. According to reports, the classifier identified cytomegalovirus status with high specificity and sensitivity.

With 60 Vbeta and 13 Jbeta primers, the PCR was carried out. Generated by immunoSEQ multiplex PCR, the TCRdb table keeps only in-frame clones and is missing some. The sample has some 120,000 clones, about 80% seen once; the top ten hold 1.5%. With regard to this clone: The target antigen is unknown. One end of the junction does not line up with germline, which may come from a read error.

Germline CDR1 GTSNPN, CDR2 SVGIG (reference sequence). There are 12 residues in the CDR3. What was sequenced was PBMCs. The chain couples TRBV30 to TRBJ2-2; D remains ambiguous. This receptor was obtained from a woman between 18 and 29 years old in good health and CMV-seronegative. As DNA, the CDR3 is TGTGCCTGGAGTGAGCGCACCGAGGAGCTGTTTTTT. This sequence encodes CAWSERTEELFF.